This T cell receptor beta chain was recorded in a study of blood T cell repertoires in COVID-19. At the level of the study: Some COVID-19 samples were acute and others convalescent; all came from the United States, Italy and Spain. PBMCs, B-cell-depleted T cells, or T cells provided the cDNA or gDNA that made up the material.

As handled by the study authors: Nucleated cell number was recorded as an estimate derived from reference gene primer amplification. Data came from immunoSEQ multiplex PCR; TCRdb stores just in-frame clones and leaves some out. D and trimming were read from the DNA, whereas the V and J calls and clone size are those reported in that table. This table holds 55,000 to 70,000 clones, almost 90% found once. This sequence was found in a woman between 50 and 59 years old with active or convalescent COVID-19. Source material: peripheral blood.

The CDR3 loop reads CASSVPSGRDTQYF. The CDR3 region has the DNA TGCGCCAGCAGCGTCCCTAGCGGGAGAGATACGCAGTATTTT. V is TRBV4-1 and J is TRBJ2-3; 10 bases map to TRBD2. CDR3 size: 14 residues. V dropped 5 bases and J dropped 5; count of bases not matched to a gene: 4. Germline loops: CDR1 MGHRA, CDR2 YSYEKL.